A selection of T cell receptor beta chains follows, all from one sample in a study of PD-1 blockade in classical Hodgkin lymphoma. Some clones are missing from TCRdb's copy, which holds only in-frame ones; the method was immunoSEQ multiplex PCR. The top ten hold approximately 6.8% of the sample, which has approximately 52,000 clones, around nine tenths seen once. The specimen comprised peripheral blood mononuclear cells (PBMCs), sampled before the fourth cycle of nivolumab. These receptors were obtained from a human donor with classical Hodgkin lymphoma. The CDR3 runs from the conserved cysteine through the conserved F or W. The D gene is left open where the match is weak. The size field is filled for only some rows; it gives once, few, many or a size class.

>.|TRBV6-5|TRBJ2-5|.
CASSYSGAQETQYF
TGTGCCAGCAGTTACTCCGGGGCCCAAGAGACCCAGTACTTC
>.|TRBV29-1|TRBJ1-5|.
CSVAGSGDSGNQPQHF
TGCAGCGTTGCGGGGTCCGGGGATTCGGGGAATCAGCCCCAGCATTTT
>.|TRBV9|TRBJ1-6|.
CASSVAIGESSPLHF
TGTGCCAGCAGCGTAGCAATAGGGGAAAGTTCACCCCTCCACTTT
>TRBD2|TRBV9|TRBJ2-3|.
CASSVEGGLATDTQYF
TGTGCCAGCAGCGTAGAGGGGGGACTAGCAACAGATACGCAGTATTTT
>TRBD2|TRBV7-6|TRBJ2-6|.
CASSLAPGLAGELSGANVLTF
TGTGCCAGCAGCTTAGCGCCGGGACTAGCGGGAGAACTCTCTGGGGCCAACGTCCTGACTTTC
>TRBD2|TRBV9|TRBJ2-3|.
CASSPLAGGFMDTQYF
TGTGCCAGCAGCCCCCTAGCGGGGGGTTTTATGGATACGCAGTATTTT
>TRBD1|TRBV6-1|TRBJ2-6|.
CASSDTQGLSGANVLTF
TGTGCCAGCAGTGATACACAGGGGCTCTCTGGGGCCAACGTCCTGACTTTC
>TRBD2|TRBV4-2|TRBJ2-1|.
CASSGGTSGSDEQFF
TGTGCCAGCAGCGGTGGGACTAGCGGGAGTGATGAGCAGTTCTTC
>.|TRBV10-2|TRBJ1-1|.
CASRETGWDTEAFF
TGCGCCAGCAGAGAGACAGGATGGGACACTGAAGCTTTCTTT
>.|TRBV19|TRBJ1-4|.
CASSKNRAEKLFF
TGTGCCAGTAGTAAGAACCGGGCTGAAAAACTGTTTTTT
>.|TRBV27|TRBJ1-2|.
CASSSSLTPSDGVGYTF
TGTGCCAGCAGTTCCTCTTTAACCCCTTCCGACGGTGTCGGCTACACCTTC
>TRBD1|TRBV18|TRBJ2-7|.
CASSPGQGARRFSYEQYF
TGTGCCAGCTCACCCGGGCAGGGGGCTCGGCGGTTCTCCTACGAGCAGTACTTC
>.|TRBV6-1|TRBJ2-7|.
CASSEQPAYEQYF
TGTGCCAGCAGTGAACAGCCAGCCTACGAGCAGTACTTC
>.|TRBV10-3|TRBJ2-2|few
CAISDFNTGELFF
TGTGCCATCAGTGACTTTAACACCGGGGAGCTGTTTTTT
>TRBD2|TRBV5-1|TRBJ2-7|.
CASRLTSGAAYEQYF
TGCGCCAGCAGGTTGACTAGCGGGGCCGCCTACGAGCAGTACTTC
>TRBD1|TRBV23-1|TRBJ2-6|.
CASSQSGDSAASGANVLTF
TGCGCCAGCAGTCAATCAGGGGACAGCGCCGCCTCTGGGGCCAACGTCCTGACTTTC
>.|TRBV7-2|TRBJ2-5|.
CASSLKGLETQYF
TGTGCCAGCAGCTTGAAGGGGTTAGAGACCCAGTACTTC
>.|TRBV7-2|TRBJ2-7|few
CASSLSRGLVDEQYF
TGTGCCAGCAGCTTATCTAGAGGTTTGGTGGACGAGCAGTACTTC
>TRBD2|TRBV7-8|TRBJ2-1|.
CASSQRLASYNEQFF
TGTGCCAGCAGCCAACGACTAGCTTCCTACAATGAGCAGTTCTTC
>.|TRBV11-2|TRBJ2-1|few
CASSIRRGDREQFF
TGTGCCAGCAGCATAAGAAGGGGGGATCGCGAGCAGTTCTTC
>TRBD1|TRBV5-1|TRBJ1-1|.
CASSRTGEMNTEAFF
TGCGCCAGCAGCCGGACAGGGGAGATGAACACTGAAGCTTTCTTT
>TRBD1|TRBV7-2|TRBJ1-3|once
CASSYSGTASFSGNTIYF
TGTGCCAGCAGCTACTCCGGGACAGCTTCCTTCTCTGGAAACACCATATATTTT
>TRBD1|TRBV5-8|TRBJ2-7|.
CASSLTGAYEQYF
TGTGCCAGCAGCTTGACAGGGGCCTACGAGCAGTACTTC
>TRBD2|TRBV11-2|TRBJ2-7|.
CASSPAGGAGLEQYF
TGTGCCAGCAGCCCCGCGGGGGGGGCAGGTCTCGAGCAGTACTTC
>TRBD1|TRBV5-1|TRBJ1-2|.
CASSLAQTGINGYTF
TGCGCCAGCAGCTTGGCTCAGACAGGGATCAATGGCTACACCTTC
>.|TRBV9|TRBJ1-4|.
CASSSGGEKLFF
TGTGCCAGCAGCTCGGGGGGAGAAAAACTGTTTTTT
>.|TRBV7-9|TRBJ1-1|medium-sized
CASSPRTENTEAFF
TGTGCCAGCAGCCCCCGGACGGAGAACACTGAAGCTTTCTTT
>.|TRBV5-1|TRBJ2-1|once
CASRGLSYNEQFF
TGCGCCAGCAGAGGGCTCAGCTACAATGAGCAGTTCTTC
>.|TRBV5-1|TRBJ2-3|few
CASSLGTGRTDTQYF
TGCGCCAGCAGCTTGGGTACAGGGCGCACAGATACGCAGTATTTT
>TRBD1|TRBV27|TRBJ1-4|.
CASSSSTGTGRQLFF
TGTGCCAGCAGTTCTAGCACCGGGACAGGTCGACAACTGTTTTTT
>TRBD2|TRBV5-4|TRBJ2-3|once
CASSRTSGGVDTQYF
TGTGCCAGCAGCCGGACTAGCGGGGGGGTAGATACGCAGTATTTT
>TRBD1|TRBV7-9|TRBJ1-4|.
CASSSTRGKVAEKLFF
TGTGCCAGCAGTTCCACCAGGGGGAAGGTCGCTGAAAAACTGTTTTTT
>.|TRBV5-5|TRBJ1-1|.
CASRPQWGRNTEAFF
TGTGCCAGCAGACCCCAGTGGGGGAGGAACACTGAAGCTTTCTTT
>.|TRBV6-1|TRBJ2-1|.
CASSWAERSYNEQFF
TGTGCCAGCAGTTGGGCAGAGCGCTCCTACAATGAGCAGTTCTTC
>TRBD2|TRBV13|TRBJ2-7|.
CASSRGTSNYEQYF
TGTGCCAGCAGCCGCGGGACTAGCAACTACGAGCAGTACTTC
>.|TRBV2|TRBJ2-5|.
CASNREETQYF
TGTGCCAGCAACAGGGAAGAGACCCAGTACTTC
>TRBD1|TRBV7-2|TRBJ2-5|.
CASSLGVDRGRETQYF
TGTGCCAGCAGCTTAGGAGTCGACAGGGGGCGAGAGACCCAGTACTTC
>.|TRBV18|TRBJ2-6|.
CASSKLRTEVVSGANVLTF
TGTGCCAGCTCTAAACTAAGGACAGAGGTGGTCTCTGGGGCCAACGTCCTGACTTTC
>TRBD2|TRBV29-1|TRBJ2-1|.
CSVEVGLAGGHNSYNEQFF
TGCAGCGTTGAAGTAGGACTAGCGGGGGGGCATAACTCCTACAATGAGCAGTTCTTC
>.|TRBV28|TRBJ2-5|.
CASREGSLIEETQYF
TGTGCCAGCCGCGAGGGATCTTTGATTGAAGAGACCCAGTACTTC